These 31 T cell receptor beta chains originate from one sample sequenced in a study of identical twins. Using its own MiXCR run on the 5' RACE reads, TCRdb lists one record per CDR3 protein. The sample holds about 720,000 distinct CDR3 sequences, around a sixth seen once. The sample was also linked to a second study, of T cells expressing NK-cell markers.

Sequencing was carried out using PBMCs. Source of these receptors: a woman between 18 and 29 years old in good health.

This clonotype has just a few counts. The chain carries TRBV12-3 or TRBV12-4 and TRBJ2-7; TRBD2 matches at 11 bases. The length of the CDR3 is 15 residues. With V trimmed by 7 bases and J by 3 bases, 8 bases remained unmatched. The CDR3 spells CASTRGTSGFYEQYF. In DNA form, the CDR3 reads TGTGCCAGCACCAGAGGGACTAGCGGTTTCTACGAGCAGTACTTC.

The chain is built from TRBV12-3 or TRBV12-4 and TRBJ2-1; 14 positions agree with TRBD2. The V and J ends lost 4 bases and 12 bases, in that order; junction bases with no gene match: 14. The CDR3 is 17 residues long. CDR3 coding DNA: TGTGCCAGCAGTTCACGACTAGCGGGAGGGGCCTACCGAGGGCAGTTCTTC. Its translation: CASSSRLAGGAYRGQFF.

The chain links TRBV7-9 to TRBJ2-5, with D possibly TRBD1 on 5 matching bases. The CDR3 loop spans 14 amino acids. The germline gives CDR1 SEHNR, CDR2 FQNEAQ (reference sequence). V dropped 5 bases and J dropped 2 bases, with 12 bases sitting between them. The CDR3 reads CASSPRTQQETQYF. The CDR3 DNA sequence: TGTGCCAGCAGCCCCCGGACACAGCAAGAGACCCAGTACTTC.

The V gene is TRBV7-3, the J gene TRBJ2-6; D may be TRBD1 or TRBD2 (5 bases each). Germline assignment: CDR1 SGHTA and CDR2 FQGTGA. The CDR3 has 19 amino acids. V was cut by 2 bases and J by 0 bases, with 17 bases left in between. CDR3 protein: CASSLAFSGTYSGANVLTF. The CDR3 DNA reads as TGTGCCAGCAGCTTAGCTTTTTCAGGGACCTACTCTGGGGCCAACGTCCTGACTTTC.

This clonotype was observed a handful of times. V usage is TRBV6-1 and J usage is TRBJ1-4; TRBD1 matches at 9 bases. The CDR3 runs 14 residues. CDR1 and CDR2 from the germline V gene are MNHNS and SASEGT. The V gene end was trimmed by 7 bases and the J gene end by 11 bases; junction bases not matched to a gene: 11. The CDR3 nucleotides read TGTGCCAGCATGAACCCCTGGGACAGGGTGAAACTGTTTTTT. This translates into CASMNPWDRVKLFF.

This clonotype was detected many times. The CDR3 spells CASDGGGTDTQYF. CDR3 nucleotides: TGTGCCAGCGACGGAGGAGGCACAGATACGCAGTATTTT. The gene calls are TRBV12-3 or TRBV12-4 and TRBJ2-3, with D possibly TRBD2 on 5 matching bases. V was shortened by 8 bases and J by 1 base, with 10 bases between the two germline ends. The length of the CDR3 is 13 residues.

CDR3 region: CASSSRAGGTDTQYF. The DNA for the CDR3 is TGTGCCAGCAGCTCTCGGGCCGGGGGCACAGATACGCAGTATTTT. V is TRBV13 and J is TRBJ2-3; D possibly corresponds to TRBD2 (5 bases). CDR1 is PRHDT and CDR2 is FYEKMQ in the germline V gene (reference sequence). The CDR3 has 15 residues. The V gene lost 4 bases and the J gene lost 1 base, with 12 bases spanning the gap.

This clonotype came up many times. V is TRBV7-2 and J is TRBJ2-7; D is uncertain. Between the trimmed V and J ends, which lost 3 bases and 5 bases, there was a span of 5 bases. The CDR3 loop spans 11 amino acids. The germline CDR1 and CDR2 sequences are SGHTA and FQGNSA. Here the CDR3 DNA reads TGTGCCAGCAGCTTCCCAAACGAGCAGTACTTC. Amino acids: CASSFPNEQYF.

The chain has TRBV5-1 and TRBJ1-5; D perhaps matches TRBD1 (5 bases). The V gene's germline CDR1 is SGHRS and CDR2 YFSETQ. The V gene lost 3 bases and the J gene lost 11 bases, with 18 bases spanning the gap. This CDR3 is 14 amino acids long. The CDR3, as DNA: TGCGCCAGCAGCTCGGCAGGGATGAACTCGGCCCAGCATTTT. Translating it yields CASSSAGMNSAQHF.

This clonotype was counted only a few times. The CDR3 nucleotides are TGTGCCAGCAGTTTGAATAACTGGGAGTTCTTC. The encoded protein is CASSLNNWEFF. The chain has TRBV12-3 or TRBV12-4 and TRBJ2-1; D call uncertain. CDR3 size: 11 residues. V lost 3 bases and J lost 14, with 11 bases in between.

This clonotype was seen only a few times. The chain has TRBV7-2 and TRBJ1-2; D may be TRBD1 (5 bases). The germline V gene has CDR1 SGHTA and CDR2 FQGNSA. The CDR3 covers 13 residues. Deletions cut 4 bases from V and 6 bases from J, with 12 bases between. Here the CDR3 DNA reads TGTGCCAGCAGCTACGACAGTCTCGATGGCTACACCTTC. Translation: CASSYDSLDGYTF.

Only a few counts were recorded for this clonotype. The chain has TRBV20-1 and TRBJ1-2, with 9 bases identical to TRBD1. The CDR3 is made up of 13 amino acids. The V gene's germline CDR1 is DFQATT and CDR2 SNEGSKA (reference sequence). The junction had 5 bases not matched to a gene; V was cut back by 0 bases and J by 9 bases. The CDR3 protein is CSARDRQGGRYTF. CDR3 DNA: TGCAGTGCTAGAGATCGACAGGGGGGACGCTACACCTTC.

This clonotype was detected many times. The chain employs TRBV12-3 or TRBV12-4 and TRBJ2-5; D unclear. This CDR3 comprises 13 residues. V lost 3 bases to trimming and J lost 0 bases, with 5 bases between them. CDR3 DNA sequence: TGTGCCAGCAGTTTCTGGGACCAAGAGACCCAGTACTTC. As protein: CASSFWDQETQYF.

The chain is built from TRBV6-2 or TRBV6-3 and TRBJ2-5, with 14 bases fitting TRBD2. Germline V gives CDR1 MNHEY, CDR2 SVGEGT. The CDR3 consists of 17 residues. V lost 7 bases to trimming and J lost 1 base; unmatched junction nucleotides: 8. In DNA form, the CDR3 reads TGTGCCAGCAACAGACGGACTAGCGGGAGGTTCCAAGAGACCCAGTACTTC. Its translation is CASNRRTSGRFQETQYF.

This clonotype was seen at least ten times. The CDR3 DNA reads as TGTGCCAGCAGTTACTCGGCGAGTCAGGGCAGATACGAGCAGTACTTC. Its translation is CASSYSASQGRYEQYF. The V and J genes are TRBV6-5 and TRBJ2-7, with a tentative D call TRBD1 (5 bases). Germline assignment: CDR1 MNHEY and CDR2 SVGAGI. The CDR3 extends over 16 amino acids. Trimming took 0 bases from V and 4 from J, leaving 16 bases between them.

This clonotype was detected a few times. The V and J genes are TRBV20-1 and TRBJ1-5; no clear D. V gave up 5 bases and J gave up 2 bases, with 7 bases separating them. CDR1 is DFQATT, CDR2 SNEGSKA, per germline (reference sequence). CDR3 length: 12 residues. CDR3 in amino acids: CSAFGGNQPQHF. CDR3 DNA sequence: TGCAGTGCTTTTGGGGGCAATCAGCCCCAGCATTTT.

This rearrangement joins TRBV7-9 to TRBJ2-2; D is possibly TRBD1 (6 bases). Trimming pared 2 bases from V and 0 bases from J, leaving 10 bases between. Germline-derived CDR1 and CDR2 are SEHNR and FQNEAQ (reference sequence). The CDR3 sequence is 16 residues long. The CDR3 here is CASSLNRVSNTGELFF. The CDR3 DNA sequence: TGTGCCAGCAGCTTAAACAGGGTCTCGAACACCGGGGAGCTGTTTTTT.

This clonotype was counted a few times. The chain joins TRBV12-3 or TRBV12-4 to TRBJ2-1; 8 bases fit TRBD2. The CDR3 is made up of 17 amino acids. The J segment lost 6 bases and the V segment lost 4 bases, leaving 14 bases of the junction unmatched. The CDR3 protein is CASSSPPTGTRLNEQFF. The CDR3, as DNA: TGTGCCAGCAGTTCCCCCCCGACCGGGACTAGGCTCAATGAGCAGTTCTTC.

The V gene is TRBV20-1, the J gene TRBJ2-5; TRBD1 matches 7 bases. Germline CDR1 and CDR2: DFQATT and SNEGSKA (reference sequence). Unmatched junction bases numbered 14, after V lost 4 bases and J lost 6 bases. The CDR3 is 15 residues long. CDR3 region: CSATSGQSARKTQYF. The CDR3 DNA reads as TGCAGTGCTACCTCGGGACAGTCCGCACGAAAGACCCAGTACTTC.

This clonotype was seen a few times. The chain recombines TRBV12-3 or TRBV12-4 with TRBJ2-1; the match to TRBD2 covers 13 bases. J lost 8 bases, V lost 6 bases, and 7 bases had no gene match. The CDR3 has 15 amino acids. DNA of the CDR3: TGTGCCAGCAGGAGACTAGCGGGAGGATTATATGAGCAGTTCTTC. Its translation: CASRRLAGGLYEQFF.

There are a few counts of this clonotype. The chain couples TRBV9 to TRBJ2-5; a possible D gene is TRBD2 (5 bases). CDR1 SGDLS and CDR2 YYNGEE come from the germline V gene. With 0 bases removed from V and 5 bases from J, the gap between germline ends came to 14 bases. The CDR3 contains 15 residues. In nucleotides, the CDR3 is TGTGCCAGCAGCGTAGCTGGCACCTCGGGGGAGACCCAGTACTTC. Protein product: CASSVAGTSGETQYF.

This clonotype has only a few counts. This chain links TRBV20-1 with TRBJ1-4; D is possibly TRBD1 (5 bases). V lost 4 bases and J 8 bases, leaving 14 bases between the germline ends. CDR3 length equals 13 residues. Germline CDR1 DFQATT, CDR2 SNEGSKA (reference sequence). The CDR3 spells CSAKLGTDEKLFF. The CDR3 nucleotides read TGCAGTGCTAAGCTTGGGACCGACGAAAAACTGTTTTTT.

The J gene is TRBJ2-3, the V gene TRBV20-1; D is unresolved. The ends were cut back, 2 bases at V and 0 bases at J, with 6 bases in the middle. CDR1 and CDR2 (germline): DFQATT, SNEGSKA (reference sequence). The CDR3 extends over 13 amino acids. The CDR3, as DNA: TGCAGTGCTAGAAGTTCTAGCACAGATACGCAGTATTTT. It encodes CSARSSSTDTQYF.

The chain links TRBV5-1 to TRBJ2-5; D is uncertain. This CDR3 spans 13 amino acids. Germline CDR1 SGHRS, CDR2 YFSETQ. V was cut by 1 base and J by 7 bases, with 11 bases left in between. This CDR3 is CASSLSMRGTQYF. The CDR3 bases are TGCGCCAGCAGCTTGTCAATGCGAGGGACCCAGTACTTC.

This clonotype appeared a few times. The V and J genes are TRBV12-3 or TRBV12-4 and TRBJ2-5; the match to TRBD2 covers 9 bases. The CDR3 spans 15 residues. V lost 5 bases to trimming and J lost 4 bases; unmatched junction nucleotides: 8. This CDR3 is CASSHPGLALETQYF. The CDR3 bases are TGTGCCAGCAGTCACCCGGGACTAGCATTAGAGACCCAGTACTTC.

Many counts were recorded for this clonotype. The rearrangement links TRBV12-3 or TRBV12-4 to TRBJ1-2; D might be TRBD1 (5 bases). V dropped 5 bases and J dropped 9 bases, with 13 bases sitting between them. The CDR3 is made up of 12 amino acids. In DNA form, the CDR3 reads TGTGCCAGCAGTCCCCCTGGGGGGAGCTACACCTTC. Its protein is CASSPPGGSYTF.

The CDR3 DNA reads TGTGCCAGTCAGGGGCGTGGGGCCAACGTCCTGACTTTC. It yields the protein CASQGRGANVLTF. The genes are TRBV7-9 and TRBJ2-6, with D possibly TRBD1 on 6 matching bases. CDR3 length: 13 residues. Trimming left V 9 bases short and J 3 bases short, with 9 bases between. CDR1 and CDR2 from the germline V gene are SEHNR and FQNEAQ (reference sequence).

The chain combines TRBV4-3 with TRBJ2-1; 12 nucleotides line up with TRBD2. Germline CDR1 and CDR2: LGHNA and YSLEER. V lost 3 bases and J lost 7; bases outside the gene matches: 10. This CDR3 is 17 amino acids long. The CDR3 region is CASSQGTGTSGRNEQFF. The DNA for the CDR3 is TGCGCCAGCAGCCAGGGTACCGGGACTAGCGGGCGGAATGAGCAGTTCTTC.

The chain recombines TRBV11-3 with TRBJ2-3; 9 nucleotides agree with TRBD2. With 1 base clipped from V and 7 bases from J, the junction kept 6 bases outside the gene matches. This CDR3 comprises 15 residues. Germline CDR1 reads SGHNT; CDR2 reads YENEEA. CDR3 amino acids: CASSLGWRGGNTQYF. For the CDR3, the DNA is TGTGCCAGCAGCTTAGGCTGGCGGGGGGGAAATACGCAGTATTTT.

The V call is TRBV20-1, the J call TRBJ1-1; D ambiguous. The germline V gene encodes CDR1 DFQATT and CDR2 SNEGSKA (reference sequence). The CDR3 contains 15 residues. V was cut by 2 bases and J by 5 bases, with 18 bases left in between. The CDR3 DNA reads TGCAGTGCTAGATCACCCGCCCTAGGGTGGACTGAAGCTTTCTTT. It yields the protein CSARSPALGWTEAFF.

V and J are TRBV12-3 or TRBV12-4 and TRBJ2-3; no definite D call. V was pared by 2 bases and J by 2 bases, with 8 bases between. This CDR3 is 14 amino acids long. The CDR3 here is CASSLTRTTDTQYF. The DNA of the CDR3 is TGTGCCAGCAGTTTAACTCGAACCACAGATACGCAGTATTTT.